The present TCR beta chain was sequenced within a study of T cells in Graves' hyperthyroidism and ophthalmopathy. Across the whole study: At the time of initial diagnosis and before any treatment, peripheral blood was collected.

The CDR3 is 13 amino acids. V dropped 4 bases and J dropped 3 bases, with 11 bases sitting between them. Germline CDR1 reads SGHRS; CDR2 reads YFSETQ. At least ten counts were recorded for this clonotype. Authors of the study amplified TCR beta CDR3 regions from RNA transcripts. The HTBI primer set drove a first-round RT-PCR of the TCR CDR3. A single record per CDR3 protein comes from TCRdb applying MiXCR to the multiplex PCR reads. Of around 600,000 distinct CDR3 sequences listed, roughly 15% were seen once; the top ten hold approximately 12%. This receptor was obtained from a woman aged 45-65 years with Graves' ophthalmopathy. Sequencing was done on a sample of blood. The J gene is TRBJ2-7, the V gene TRBV5-1; D is unclear. The CDR3 is CASSGSLYYEQYF. The CDR3 region has the DNA TGCGCCAGCAGCGGATCACTCTACTACGAGCAGTACTTC. Using reference TRBV5-1 and TRBJ2-7 for the parts outside the CDR3, the full variable domain is KAGVTQTPRYLIKTRGQQVTLSCSPISGHRSVSWYQQTPGQGLQFLFEYFSETQRNKGNFPGRFSGRQFSNSRSEMNVSTLELGDSALYLCASSGSLYYEQYFGPGTRLTVT.